This T cell receptor (beta chain) was identified during a study of cytomegalovirus exposure and HLA in healthy donors. PCR employed 60 Vbeta and 13 Jbeta primers. Source study methods: A later analysis tallied 80 million or so unique TCR beta chains, roughly 11 million of them shared. The table came from immunoSEQ multiplex PCR; TCRdb's copy has only in-frame clones and leaves some out. V and J calls and clone size are those listed in that table; D and trimming were worked out from the DNA. The table shows 110,000 to 150,000 clones, with 65% to 85% occurring only once. General observations from the study: The study found most TCR sequences rare, yet found some public TCRs in many donors. Among the sequence variants, a highly shared cluster was likely an artifact of sequencing.

This CDR3 region has 12 residues. Germline CDR1 is SQVTM and CDR2 is ANQGSEA. The V and J ends lost 8 bases and 6 bases, in that order; junction bases with no gene match: 7. Comments on this clone: The antigen is not known. This CDR3 is also generated by other DNA sequences in the sample.

The V call is TRBV29-1, the J call TRBJ2-3, with TRBD1 matching over 8 bases. This sequence was found in a male donor in good health and CMV-seronegative. The source material was PBMCs. The CDR3 DNA reads as TGCAGCACAGGACAGGGACTGGATACGCAGTATTTT. Translating gives CSTGQGLDTQYF.